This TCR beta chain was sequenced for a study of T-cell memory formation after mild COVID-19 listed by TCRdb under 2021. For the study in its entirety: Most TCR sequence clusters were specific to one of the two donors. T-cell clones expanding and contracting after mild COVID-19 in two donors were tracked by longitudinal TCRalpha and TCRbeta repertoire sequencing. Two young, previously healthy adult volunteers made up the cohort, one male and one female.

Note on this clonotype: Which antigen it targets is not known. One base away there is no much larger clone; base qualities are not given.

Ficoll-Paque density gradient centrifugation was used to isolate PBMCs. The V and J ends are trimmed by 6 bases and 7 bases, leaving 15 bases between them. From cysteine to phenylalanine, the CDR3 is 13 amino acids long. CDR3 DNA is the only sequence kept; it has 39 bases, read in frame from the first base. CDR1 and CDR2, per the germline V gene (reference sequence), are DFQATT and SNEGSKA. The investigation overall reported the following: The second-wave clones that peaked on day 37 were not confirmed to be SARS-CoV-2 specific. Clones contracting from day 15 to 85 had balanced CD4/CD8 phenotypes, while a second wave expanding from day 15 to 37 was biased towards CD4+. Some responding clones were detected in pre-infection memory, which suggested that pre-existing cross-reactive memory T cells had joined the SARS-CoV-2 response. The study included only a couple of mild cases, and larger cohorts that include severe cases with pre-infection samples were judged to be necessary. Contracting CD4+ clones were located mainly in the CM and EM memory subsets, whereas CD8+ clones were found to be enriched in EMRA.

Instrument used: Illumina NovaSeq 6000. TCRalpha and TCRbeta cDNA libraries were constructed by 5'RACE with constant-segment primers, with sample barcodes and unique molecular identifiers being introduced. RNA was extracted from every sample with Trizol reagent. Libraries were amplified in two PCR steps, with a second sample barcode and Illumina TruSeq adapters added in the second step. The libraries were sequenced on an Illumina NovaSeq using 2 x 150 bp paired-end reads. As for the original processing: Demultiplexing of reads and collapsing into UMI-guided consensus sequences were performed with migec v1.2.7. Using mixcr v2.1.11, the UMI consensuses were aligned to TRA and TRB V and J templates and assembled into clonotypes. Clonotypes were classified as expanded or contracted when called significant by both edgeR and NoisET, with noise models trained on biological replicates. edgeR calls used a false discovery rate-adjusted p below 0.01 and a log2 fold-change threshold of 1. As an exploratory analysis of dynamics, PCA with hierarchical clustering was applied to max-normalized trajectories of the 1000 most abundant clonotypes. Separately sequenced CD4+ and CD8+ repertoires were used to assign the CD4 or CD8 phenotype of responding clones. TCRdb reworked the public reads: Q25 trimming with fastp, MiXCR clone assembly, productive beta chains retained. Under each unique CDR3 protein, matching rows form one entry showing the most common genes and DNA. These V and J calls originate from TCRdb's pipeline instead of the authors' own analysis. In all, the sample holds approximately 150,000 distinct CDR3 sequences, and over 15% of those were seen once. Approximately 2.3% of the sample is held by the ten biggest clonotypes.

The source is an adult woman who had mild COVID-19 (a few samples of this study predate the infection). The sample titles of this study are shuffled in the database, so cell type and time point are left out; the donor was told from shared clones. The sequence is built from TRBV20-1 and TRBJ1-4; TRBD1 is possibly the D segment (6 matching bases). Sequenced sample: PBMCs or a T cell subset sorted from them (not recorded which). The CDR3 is CSALRGRGEKLFF. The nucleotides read TGCAGTGCCCTCAGGGGAAGGGGTGAAAAACTGTTTTTT.